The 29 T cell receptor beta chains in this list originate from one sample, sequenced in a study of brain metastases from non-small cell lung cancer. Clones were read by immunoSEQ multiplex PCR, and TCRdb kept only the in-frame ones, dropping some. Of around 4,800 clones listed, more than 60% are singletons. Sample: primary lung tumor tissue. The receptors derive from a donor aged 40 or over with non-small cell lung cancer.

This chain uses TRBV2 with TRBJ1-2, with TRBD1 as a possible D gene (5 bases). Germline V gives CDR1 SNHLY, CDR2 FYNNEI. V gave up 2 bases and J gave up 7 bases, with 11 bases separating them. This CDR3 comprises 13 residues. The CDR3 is CASSEQGAGGYTF. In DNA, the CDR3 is TGTGCCAGCAGTGAACAAGGGGCGGGTGGCTACACCTTC. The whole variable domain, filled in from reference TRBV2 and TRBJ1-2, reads EPEVTQTPSHQVTQMGQEVILRCVPISNHLYFYWYRQILGQKVEFLVSFYNNEISEKSEIFDDQFSVERPDGSNFTLKIRSTKLEDSAMYFCASSEQGAGGYTFGSGTRLTVV.

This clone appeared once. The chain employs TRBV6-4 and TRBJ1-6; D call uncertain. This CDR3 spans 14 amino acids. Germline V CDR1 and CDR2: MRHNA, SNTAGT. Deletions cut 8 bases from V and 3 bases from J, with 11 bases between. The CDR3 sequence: CASRGRYYNSPLHF. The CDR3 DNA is TGTGCCAGCCGAGGGAGATACTATAATTCACCCCTCCACTTT.

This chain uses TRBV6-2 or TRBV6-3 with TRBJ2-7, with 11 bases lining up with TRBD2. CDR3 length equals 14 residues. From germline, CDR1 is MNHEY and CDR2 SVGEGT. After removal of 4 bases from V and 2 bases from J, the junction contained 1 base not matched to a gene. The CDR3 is CASSWGLAAYEQYF. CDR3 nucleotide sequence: TGTGCCAGCAGTTGGGGACTAGCGGCCTACGAGCAGTACTTC.

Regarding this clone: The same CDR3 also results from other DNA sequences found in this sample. DNA for the CDR3: TGTGCCAGCAGTTTACAGGGGACGGGCGAGCAGTACGTC. Translating gives CASSLQGTGEQYV. The J gene is TRBJ2-7, the V gene TRBV28; tentatively, D is TRBD1 (6 bases). V lost 2 bases and J 6 bases, leaving 11 bases between the germline ends. The CDR3 runs to 13 residues. Germline lookup yields CDR1 MDHEN and CDR2 SYDVKM.

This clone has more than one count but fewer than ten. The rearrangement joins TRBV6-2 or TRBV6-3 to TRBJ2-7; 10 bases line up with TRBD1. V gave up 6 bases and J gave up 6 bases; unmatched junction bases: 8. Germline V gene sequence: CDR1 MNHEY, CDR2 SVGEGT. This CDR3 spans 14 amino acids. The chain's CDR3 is CASSLTGGYGEQYF. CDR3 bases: TGTGCCAGCAGCTTGACAGGGGGCTACGGCGAGCAGTACTTC.

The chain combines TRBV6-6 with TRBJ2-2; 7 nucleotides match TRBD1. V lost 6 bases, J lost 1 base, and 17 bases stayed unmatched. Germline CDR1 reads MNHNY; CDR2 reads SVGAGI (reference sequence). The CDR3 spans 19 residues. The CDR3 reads CASSRNLGTARMNTGELFF. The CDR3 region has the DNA TGTGCCAGCAGCCGAAACTTAGGGACAGCCAGGATGAACACCGGGGAGCTGTTTTTT.

The CDR3 reads CSASHTYQETQYF. The CDR3, as DNA: TGCAGTGCTAGTCACACGTACCAAGAGACCCAGTACTTC. The chain joins TRBV20-1 to TRBJ2-5; D gene uncertain. Germline-derived CDR1 and CDR2 are DFQATT and SNEGSKA (reference sequence). The ends were cut back, 3 bases at V and 0 bases at J, with 8 bases in the middle. The CDR3 has 13 residues.

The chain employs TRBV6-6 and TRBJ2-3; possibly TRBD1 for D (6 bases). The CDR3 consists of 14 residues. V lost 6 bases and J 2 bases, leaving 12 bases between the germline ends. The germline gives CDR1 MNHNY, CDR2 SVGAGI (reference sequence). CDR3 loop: CASSIGTFTDTQYF. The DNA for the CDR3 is TGTGCCAGCAGCATAGGGACATTCACAGATACGCAGTATTTT.

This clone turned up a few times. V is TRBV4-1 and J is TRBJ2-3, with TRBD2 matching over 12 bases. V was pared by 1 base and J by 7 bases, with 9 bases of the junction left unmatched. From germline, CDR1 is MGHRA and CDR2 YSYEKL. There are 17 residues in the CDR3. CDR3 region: CASSQGPTSGGFYTQYF. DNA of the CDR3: TGCGCCAGCAGCCAAGGCCCGACTAGCGGGGGTTTTTATACGCAGTATTTT.

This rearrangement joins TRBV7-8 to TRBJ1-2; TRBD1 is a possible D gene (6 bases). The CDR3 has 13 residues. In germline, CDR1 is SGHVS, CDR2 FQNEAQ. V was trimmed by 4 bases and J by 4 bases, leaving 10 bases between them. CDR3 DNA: TGTGCCAGCAGCTCACCGACAGGCTATGGCTACACCTTC. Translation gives CASSSPTGYGYTF. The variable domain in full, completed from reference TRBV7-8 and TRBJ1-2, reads GAGVSQSPRYKVAKRGQDVALRCDPISGHVSLFWYQQALGQGPEFLTYFQNEAQLDKSGLPSDRFFAERPEGSVSTLKIQRTQQEDSAVYLCASSSPTGYGYTFGSGTRLTVV.

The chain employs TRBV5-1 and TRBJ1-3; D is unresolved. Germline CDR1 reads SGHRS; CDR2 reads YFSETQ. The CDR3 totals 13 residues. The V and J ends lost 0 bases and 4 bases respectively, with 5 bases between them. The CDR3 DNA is TGCGCCAGCAGCTTGGCCGTAGGAAACACCATATATTTT. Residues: CASSLAVGNTIYF.

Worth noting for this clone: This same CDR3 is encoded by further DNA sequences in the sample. DNA of the CDR3: TGCGCCAGCAGCCAAGAGCCGGGTTCCTACGAACAGTACGTC. This translates into CASSQEPGSYEQYV. This chain uses TRBV4-1 with TRBJ2-7; D not certain. Looked up from germline, CDR1 is MGHRA and CDR2 is YSYEKL. The CDR3 totals 14 residues.

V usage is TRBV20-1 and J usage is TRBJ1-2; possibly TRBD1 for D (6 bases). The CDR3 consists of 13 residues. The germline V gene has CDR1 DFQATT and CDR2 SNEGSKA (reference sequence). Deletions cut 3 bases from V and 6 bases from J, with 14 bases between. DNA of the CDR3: TGCAGTGCTAGTGAGGGGGAGGTCAATGGCTACACCTTC. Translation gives CSASEGEVNGYTF.

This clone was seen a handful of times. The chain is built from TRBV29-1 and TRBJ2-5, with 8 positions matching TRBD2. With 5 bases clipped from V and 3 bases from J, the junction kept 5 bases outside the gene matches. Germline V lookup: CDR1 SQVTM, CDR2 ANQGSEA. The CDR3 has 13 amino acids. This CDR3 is CSVIEAGEETQYF. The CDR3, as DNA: TGCAGCGTTATAGAAGCGGGGGAAGAGACCCAGTACTTC.

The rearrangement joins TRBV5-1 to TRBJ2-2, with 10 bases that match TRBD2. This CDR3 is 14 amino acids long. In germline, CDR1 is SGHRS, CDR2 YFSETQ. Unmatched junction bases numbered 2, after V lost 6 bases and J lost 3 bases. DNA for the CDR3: TGCGCCAGCACTCTAGCGGGGGACACCGGGGAGCTGTTTTTT. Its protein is CASTLAGDTGELFF.

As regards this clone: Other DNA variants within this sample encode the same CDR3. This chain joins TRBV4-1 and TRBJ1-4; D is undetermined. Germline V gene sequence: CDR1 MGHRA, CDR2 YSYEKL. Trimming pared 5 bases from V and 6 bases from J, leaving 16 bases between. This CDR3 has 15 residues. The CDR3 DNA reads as TGCGCCAGCAGCGTTCAGCTCCGACCAGATGAAAAACTGTTTTTT. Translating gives CASSVQLRPDEKLFF.

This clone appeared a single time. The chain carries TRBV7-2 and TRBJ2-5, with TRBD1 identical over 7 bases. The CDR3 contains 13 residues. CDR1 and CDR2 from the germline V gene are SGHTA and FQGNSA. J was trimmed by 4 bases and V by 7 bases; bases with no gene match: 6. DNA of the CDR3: TGTGCCAGCACCAGACAGGGCCCAGAGACCCAGTACTTC. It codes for CASTRQGPETQYF.

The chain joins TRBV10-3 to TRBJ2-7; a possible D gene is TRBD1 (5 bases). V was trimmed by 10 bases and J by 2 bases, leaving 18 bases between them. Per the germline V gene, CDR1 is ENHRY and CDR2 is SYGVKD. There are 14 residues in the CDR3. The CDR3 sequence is CATAFRQGTYEQYV. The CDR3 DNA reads TGTGCCACCGCCTTTAGGCAGGGAACCTACGAGCAGTACGTC.

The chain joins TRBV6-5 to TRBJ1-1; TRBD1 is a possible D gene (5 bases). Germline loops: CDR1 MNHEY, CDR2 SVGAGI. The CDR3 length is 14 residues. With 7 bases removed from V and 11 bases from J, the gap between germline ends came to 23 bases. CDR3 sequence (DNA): TGTGCCAGCACCAGGACGGCCACTGGGGCGTGGGCTTTCTTT. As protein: CASTRTATGAWAFF.

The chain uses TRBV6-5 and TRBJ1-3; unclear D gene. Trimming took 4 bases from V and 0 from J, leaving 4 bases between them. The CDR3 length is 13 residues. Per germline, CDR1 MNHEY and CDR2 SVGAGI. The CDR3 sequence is CASSSPSGNTIYF. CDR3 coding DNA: TGTGCCAGCAGTTCACCCTCTGGAAACACCATATATTTT.

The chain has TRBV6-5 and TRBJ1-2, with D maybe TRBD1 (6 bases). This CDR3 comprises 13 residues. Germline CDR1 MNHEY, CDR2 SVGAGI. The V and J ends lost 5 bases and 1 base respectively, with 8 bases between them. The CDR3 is CASSRDINYGYTF. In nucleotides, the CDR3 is TGTGCCAGCAGTAGGGACATTAACTATGGCTACACCTTC.

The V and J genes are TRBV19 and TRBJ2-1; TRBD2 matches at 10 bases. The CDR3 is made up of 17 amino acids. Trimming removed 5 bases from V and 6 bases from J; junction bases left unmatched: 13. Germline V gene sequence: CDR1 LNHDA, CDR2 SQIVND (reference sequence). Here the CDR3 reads CASSRRPSGGYRNEQFF. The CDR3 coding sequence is TGTGCCAGTAGTCGAAGACCTAGCGGGGGATATCGCAATGAGCAGTTCTTC.

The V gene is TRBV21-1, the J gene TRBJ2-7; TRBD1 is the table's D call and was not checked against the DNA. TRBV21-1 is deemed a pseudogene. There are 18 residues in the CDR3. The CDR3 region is CASSPPGPTGFRIDEQYF. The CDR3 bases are TGTGCCAGCAGCCCCCCGGGGCCGACAGGGTTTAGAATCGACGAGCAGTACTTC.

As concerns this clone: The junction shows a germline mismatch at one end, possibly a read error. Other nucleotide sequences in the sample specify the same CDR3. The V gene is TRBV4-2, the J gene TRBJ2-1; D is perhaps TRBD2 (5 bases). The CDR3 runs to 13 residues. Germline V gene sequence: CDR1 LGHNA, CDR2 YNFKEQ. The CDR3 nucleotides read TGTGCCAGTAGCCAAGAAGGTGCGGGTCATACGTTCTTC. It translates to CASSQEGAGHTFF.

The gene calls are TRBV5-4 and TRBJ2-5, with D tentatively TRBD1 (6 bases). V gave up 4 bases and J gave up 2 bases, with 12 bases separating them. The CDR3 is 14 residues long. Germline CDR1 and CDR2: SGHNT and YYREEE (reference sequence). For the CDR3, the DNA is TGTGCCAGCAGCCCCGGGACATATCAAGAGACCCAGTACTTC. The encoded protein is CASSPGTYQETQYF.

This chain's CDR3 is CASSFPTPLHF. CDR3 sequence (DNA): TGTGCCAGCAGCTTTCCCACACCCCTCCACTTT. This rearrangement joins TRBV5-5 to TRBJ1-6; D call uncertain. Trimming cost V 2 bases and J 11 bases, with 5 bases left between them. Germline V gene data show CDR1 as SGHKS and CDR2 as YYEKEE (reference sequence). This CDR3 contains 11 residues.

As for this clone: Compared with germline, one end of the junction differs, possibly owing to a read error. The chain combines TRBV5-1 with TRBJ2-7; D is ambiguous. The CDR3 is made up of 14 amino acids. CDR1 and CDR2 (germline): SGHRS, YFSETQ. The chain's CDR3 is CASSFDPNPYEQYF. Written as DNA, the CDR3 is TGCGCTAGCAGCTTTGATCCTAACCCCTACGAGCAGTACTTC.

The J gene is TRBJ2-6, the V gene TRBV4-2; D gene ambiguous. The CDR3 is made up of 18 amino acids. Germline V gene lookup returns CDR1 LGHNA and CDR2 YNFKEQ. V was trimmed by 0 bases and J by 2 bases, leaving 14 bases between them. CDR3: CASSQDIRPETGANVLTF. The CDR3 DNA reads TGTGCCAGCAGCCAAGATATCCGGCCGGAGACTGGGGCCAACGTCCTGACTTTC.

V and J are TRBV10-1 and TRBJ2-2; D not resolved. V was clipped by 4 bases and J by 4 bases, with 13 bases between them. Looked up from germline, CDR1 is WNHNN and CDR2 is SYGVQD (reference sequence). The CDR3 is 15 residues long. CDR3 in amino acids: CASSALLTSTGELFF. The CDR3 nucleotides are TGCGCCAGCAGTGCCCTCCTGACGTCCACCGGGGAGCTGTTTTTT.